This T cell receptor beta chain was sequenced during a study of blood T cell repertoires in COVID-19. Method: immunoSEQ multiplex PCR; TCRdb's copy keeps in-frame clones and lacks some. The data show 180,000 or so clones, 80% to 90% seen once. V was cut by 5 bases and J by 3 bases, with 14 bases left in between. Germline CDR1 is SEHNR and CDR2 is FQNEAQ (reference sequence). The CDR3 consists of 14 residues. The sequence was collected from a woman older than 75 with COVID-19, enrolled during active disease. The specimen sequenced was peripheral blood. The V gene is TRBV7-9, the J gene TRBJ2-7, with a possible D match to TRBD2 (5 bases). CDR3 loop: CASSPPASGYEQYF. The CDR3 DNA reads TGTGCCAGCAGCCCTCCGGCGAGCGGCTACGAGCAGTACTTC.